This T cell receptor beta chain was sequenced in a study of T cells after yellow fever vaccination. General study results and limits: High-abundance clonotypes from the bulk population could contaminate FACS-sorted repertoires.

TCRdb redid the calling of the 5' RACE reads with MiXCR, one entry per CDR3 protein. Here the sample spans approximately 580,000 distinct CDR3 sequences, roughly a sixth being singletons. This CDR3 spans 12 amino acids. Trimming cost V 0 bases and J 10 bases, with 10 bases left between them. Germline values: CDR1 SGDLS, CDR2 YYNGEE. Comment on this clonotype: Its antigen remains unidentified.

This sequence was found in a man aged 18 to 35 who received the YFV17D yellow fever vaccine. Sequenced here: PBMCs, sampled 5 days after the first yellow fever vaccination. The chain uses TRBV9 and TRBJ1-1; D not certain. The CDR3 DNA reads as TGTGCCAGCAGCGTAGAGGGTGTCGCAGCTTTCTTT. It yields the protein CASSVEGVAAFF.